The T cell receptor (beta chain) under discussion was sequenced for a study of Ad26.COV2.S vaccination and SARS-CoV-2 variants. The CDR3 contains 14 residues. Deletions cut 4 bases from V and 7 bases from J, with 13 bases between. Germline V gives CDR1 KGHSH, CDR2 LQKENI. Sequencing used immunoSEQ multiplex PCR; TCRdb keeps in-frame clones, though not all of them. The repertoire holds around 300,000 clones, with less than 90% as singletons. Documented treatment: roughly 19 received Ad26.COV2.S at low or high dose, single or two shots; 5 received placebo; per-sample allocation not given. The investigators took samples on day 63 after the first vaccine or placebo injection. This clone came up once.

This receptor was taken from a person between 18 and 59 years old who received the Ad26.COV2.S COVID-19 vaccine or a placebo. The sample here was peripheral blood, taken in a trial of Ad26.COV2.S vaccine versus placebo. V and J are TRBV18 and TRBJ1-4; tentatively, D is TRBD1 (5 bases). CDR3 loop: CASSRSRESEKLFF. The DNA for the CDR3 is TGTGCCAGCTCACGATCCAGGGAGAGTGAAAAACTGTTTTTT. Drawing the rest from reference TRBV18 and TRBJ1-4, the complete variable domain is NAGVMQNPRHLVRRRGQEARLRCSPMKGHSHVYWYRQLPEEGLKFMVYLQKENIIDESGMPKERFSAEFPKEGPSILRIQQVVRGDSAAYFCASSRSRESEKLFFGSGTQLSVL.